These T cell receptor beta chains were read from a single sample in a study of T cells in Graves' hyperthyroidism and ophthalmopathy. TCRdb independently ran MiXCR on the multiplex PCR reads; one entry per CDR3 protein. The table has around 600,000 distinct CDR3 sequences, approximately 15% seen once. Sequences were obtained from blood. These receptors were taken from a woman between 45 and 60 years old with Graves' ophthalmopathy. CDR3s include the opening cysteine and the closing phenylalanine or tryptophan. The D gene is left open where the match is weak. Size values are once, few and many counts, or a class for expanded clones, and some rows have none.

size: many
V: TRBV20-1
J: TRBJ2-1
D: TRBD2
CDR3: CSATGLAGGQRYYNEQFF
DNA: TGCAGTGCTACGGGACTAGCGGGAGGGCAACGCTACTACAATGAGCAGTTCTTC

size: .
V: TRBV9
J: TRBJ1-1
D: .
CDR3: CASSVITGLMNTEAFF
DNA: TGTGCCAGCAGCGTAATAACAGGGCTCATGAACACTGAAGCTTTCTTT

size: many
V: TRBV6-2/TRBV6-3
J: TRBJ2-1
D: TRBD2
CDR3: CASIPRTSDSNEQFF
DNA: TGTGCCAGCATCCCCCGGACTAGCGATTCCAATGAGCAGTTCTTC

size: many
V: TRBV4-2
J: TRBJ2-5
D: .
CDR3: CASSQDLMGGETQYF
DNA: TGTGCCAGCAGCCAAGATCTTATGGGTGGAGAGACCCAGTACTTC

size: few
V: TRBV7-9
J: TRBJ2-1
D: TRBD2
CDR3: CASSLVSAGEQFF
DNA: TGTGCCAGCAGCTTAGTAAGCGCGGGAGAACAGTTCTTC

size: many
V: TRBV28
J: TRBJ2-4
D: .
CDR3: CASSLGAEVYIQYF
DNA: TGTGCCAGCAGTTTGGGGGCGGAGGTGTACATTCAGTACTTC

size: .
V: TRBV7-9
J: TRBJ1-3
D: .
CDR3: CASSSQGNSGNTIYF
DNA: TGTGCCAGCAGCTCGCAGGGCAACTCTGGAAACACCATATATTTT

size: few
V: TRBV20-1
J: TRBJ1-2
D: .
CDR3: CSARDPSNYGYTF
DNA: TGCAGTGCTAGAGATCCCTCTAACTATGGCTACACCTTC

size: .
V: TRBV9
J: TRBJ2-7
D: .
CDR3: CASSVEAVLSSEQYF
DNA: TGTGCCAGCAGCGTAGAGGCCGTCCTTTCTTCCGAGCAGTACTTC

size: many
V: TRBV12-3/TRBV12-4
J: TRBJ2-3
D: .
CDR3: CASSLYGSNRDYTQYF
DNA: TGTGCCAGCAGTTTATACGGGAGCAACAGAGATTATACGCAGTATTTT

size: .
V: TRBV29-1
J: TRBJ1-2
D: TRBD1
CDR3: CSVEGRTGGAYGYTF
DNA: TGCAGCGTTGAAGGGAGGACAGGGGGCGCCTATGGCTACACCTTC

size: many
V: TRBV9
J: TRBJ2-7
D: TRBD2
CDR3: CASSAGTSGYEQYF
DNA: TGCGCCAGCAGCGCCGGGACTAGCGGGTACGAGCAGTACTTC

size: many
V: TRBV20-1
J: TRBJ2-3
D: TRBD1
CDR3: CSAILQGALFVGTDTQYF
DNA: TGCAGTGCTATTTTACAGGGGGCGCTTTTTGTTGGCACAGATACGCAGTATTTT

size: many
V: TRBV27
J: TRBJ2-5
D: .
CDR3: CASSFGVEETQYF
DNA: TGTGCCAGCAGTTTTGGAGTAGAAGAGACCCAGTACTTC

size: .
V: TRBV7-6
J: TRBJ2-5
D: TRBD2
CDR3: CASSLLAVQETQYF
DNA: TGTGCCAGCAGCCTACTAGCGGTCCAAGAGACCCAGTACTTC

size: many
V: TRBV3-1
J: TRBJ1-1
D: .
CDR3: CASSPIWEMNTEAFF
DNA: TGTGCCAGCAGTCCAATATGGGAGATGAACACTGAAGCTTTCTTT

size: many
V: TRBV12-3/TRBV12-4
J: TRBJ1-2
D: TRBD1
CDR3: CASSLGDRGYYGYTF
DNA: TGTGCCAGCAGTCTAGGGGACAGGGGGTACTATGGCTACACCTTC

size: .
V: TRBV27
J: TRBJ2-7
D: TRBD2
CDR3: CASRRRGAYEQYF
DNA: TGTGCCAGCCGCCGACGGGGGGCCTACGAGCAGTACTTC

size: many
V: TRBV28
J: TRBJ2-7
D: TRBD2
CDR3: CASSDGLAGLYEQYF
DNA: TGTGCCAGCAGCGACGGACTAGCGGGATTGTACGAGCAGTACTTC

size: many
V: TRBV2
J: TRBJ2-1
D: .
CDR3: CASSELDFYNEQFF
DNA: TGTGCCAGCAGTGAATTGGACTTCTACAATGAGCAGTTCTTC

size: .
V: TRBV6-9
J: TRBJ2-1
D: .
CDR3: CASSYPPQDNEQFF
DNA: TGTGCCAGCAGTTACCCCCCTCAAGACAATGAGCAGTTCTTC

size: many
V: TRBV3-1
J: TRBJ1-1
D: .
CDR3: CASSQWAAVGREGTEAFF
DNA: TGTGCCAGCAGCCAATGGGCCGCTGTGGGCAGGGAGGGCACTGAAGCTTTCTTT

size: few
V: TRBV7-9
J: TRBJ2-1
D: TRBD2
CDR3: CASSRIPGLAGGYYNEQFF
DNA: TGTGCCAGCAGCCGGATACCGGGACTAGCGGGAGGTTACTACAATGAGCAGTTCTTC